This entry lists 21 T cell receptor beta chains sequenced from one sample in a study of persistence of HIV-infected CD4 T cells. The immunoSEQ assay was version 4, run in survey mode. TCRdb keeps only in-frame clones here, not all; method: immunoSEQ multiplex PCR. The repertoire holds roughly 64,000 clones, with roughly 77% as singletons. Their antigen targets remain unknown. The stimulus was an HIV-1 Gag 15-mer peptide pool, roughly 1 ug/peptide/mL. Sorted nonresponding memory CD4+ T cells were CD40L-negative, CD69-negative, CD45RO-high. The sample consisted of CD4+ T cells sorted from PBMCs after approximately 18-hour stimulation, taken from a patient who received antiretroviral therapy. Every receptor here comes from an adult man with HIV who was CMV-seropositive.

The chain carries TRBV24-1 and TRBJ2-3; TRBD1 might be the D (6 bases). V was pared by 3 bases and J by 2 bases, with 11 bases between. The germline V gene encodes CDR1 KGHDR and CDR2 SFDVKD. The CDR3 covers 15 residues. This chain's CDR3 is CATSDRTALTDTQYF. The CDR3 DNA reads as TGTGCCACCAGTGATAGGACAGCCCTCACAGATACGCAGTATTTT.

The chain employs TRBV29-1 and TRBJ1-2; 8 bases match TRBD1. The CDR3 loop spans 15 amino acids. Germline CDR1 reads SQVTM; CDR2 reads ANQGSEA. Losses at the gene ends were 6 bases for V and 8 bases for J; bases not matched to a gene: 17. The CDR3 region has the DNA TGCAGCGTGACACCCCCAGGGGGCTCTATGGGGGGCTACACCTTC. This encodes CSVTPPGGSMGGYTF. Filled out from reference TRBV29-1 and TRBJ1-2, the complete variable domain reads SAVISQKPSRDICQRGTSLTIQCQVDSQVTMMFWYRQQPGQSLTLIATANQGSEATYESGFVIDKFPISRPNLTFSTLTVSNMSPEDSSIYLCSVTPPGGSMGGYTFGSGTRLTVV.

The chain is built from TRBV5-6 and TRBJ2-3, with a weak D call TRBD2 (5 bases). The V and J ends lost 0 bases and 6 bases respectively, with 11 bases between them. Germline CDR1 SGHDT, CDR2 YYEEEE. This CDR3 has 14 amino acids. The CDR3 sequence: CASSLGTFVDTQYF. For the CDR3, the DNA is TGTGCCAGCAGCTTGGGGACTTTTGTGGATACGCAGTATTTT.

In DNA, the CDR3 is TGTGCCAGCAGCTTGACTGGGACTCAGGGGCCCTACAATGAGCAGTTCTTC. It codes for CASSLTGTQGPYNEQFF. The chain links TRBV5-5 to TRBJ2-1, with D perhaps being TRBD1 or TRBD2 (6 bases each). V lost 1 base and J 2 bases, leaving 16 bases between the germline ends. Germline lookup yields CDR1 SGHKS and CDR2 YYEKEE (reference sequence). The CDR3 totals 17 residues. Based on the CDR3 plus reference TRBV5-5 and TRBJ2-1, the full variable domain is DAGVTQSPTHLIKTRGQQVTLRCSPISGHKSVSWYQQVLGQGPQFIFQYYEKEERGRGNFPDRFSARQFPNYSSELNVNALLLGDSALYLCASSLTGTQGPYNEQFFGPGTRLTVL.

The V and J genes are TRBV25-1 and TRBJ1-4; TRBD1 is a possible D gene (5 bases). The germline V gene has CDR1 MGHDK and CDR2 SYGVNS. Trimming left V 8 bases short and J 7 bases short, with 17 bases between. The CDR3 has 14 amino acids. The CDR3, as DNA: TGTGCCAGCCAAAGGGGTAGTTTGGGTGAAAAACTGTTTTTT. Its translation: CASQRGSLGEKLFF.

The V call is TRBV7-9, the J call TRBJ2-2; D not certain. CDR1 and CDR2 (germline): SEHNR, FQNEAQ (reference sequence). The CDR3 extends over 15 amino acids. V was pared by 0 bases and J by 4 bases, with 9 bases between. In DNA form, the CDR3 reads TGTGCCAGCAGCTTAGCGGACGACGGCACCGGGGAGCTGTTTTTT. This gives the protein CASSLADDGTGELFF.

This clone was seen a handful of times. V gene TRBV19 combines with J gene TRBJ1-5; D gene unclear. CDR3 size: 13 residues. From germline, CDR1 is LNHDA and CDR2 SQIVND (reference sequence). Trimming cost V 8 bases and J 3 bases, with 11 bases left between them. The CDR3 protein is CASGEQHNQPQHF. DNA of the CDR3: TGTGCCAGTGGGGAACAGCACAATCAGCCCCAGCATTTT.

The chain employs TRBV6-5 and TRBJ1-2, with a weak D call TRBD1 (5 bases). Germline V CDR1 and CDR2: MNHEY, SVGAGI. The ends were cut back, 0 bases at V and 9 bases at J, with 17 bases in the middle. This CDR3 is built from 15 residues. The DNA of the CDR3 is TGTGCCAGCAGTTACTCATTTAGGGGTTTAAGCCGCTACACCTTC. It encodes CASSYSFRGLSRYTF.

The chain has TRBV9 and TRBJ1-2, with TRBD1 as a possible D gene (5 bases). V lost 0 bases to trimming and J lost 6 bases, with 12 bases between them. CDR1 SGDLS and CDR2 YYNGEE come from the germline V gene. The CDR3 totals 14 residues. Here the CDR3 DNA reads TGTGCCAGCAGCGTAGATATGGCAGGGAATGGCTACACCTTC. The encoded protein is CASSVDMAGNGYTF.

The chain couples TRBV28 to TRBJ2-7; D possibly matches TRBD1 or TRBD2 (5 bases each). From germline, CDR1 is MDHEN and CDR2 SYDVKM. The V end was cut by 5 bases, the J end by 4 bases, with 12 bases between. This CDR3 spans 13 amino acids. CDR3 residues: CASSLGAVYEQYF. CDR3 in DNA: TGTGCCAGCAGTCTCGGGGCGGTGTACGAGCAGTACTTC.

This chain connects TRBV6-1 to TRBJ1-1; the match to TRBD1 covers 7 bases. V lost 3 bases and J lost 10; bases outside the gene matches: 8. The CDR3 sequence is 13 residues long. Germline-derived CDR1 and CDR2 are MNHNS and SASEGT. DNA for the CDR3: TGTGCCAGCAGTGAGCTGACAGGGTTGGCAGCTTTCTTT. As protein: CASSELTGLAAFF.

The chain joins TRBV5-1 to TRBJ2-1; D might be TRBD2 (6 bases). The V end lost 0 bases, the J end lost 7 bases, and 14 bases lay between the germline ends. This CDR3 is built from 15 residues. Germline CDR1 is SGHRS and CDR2 is YFSETQ. CDR3 nucleotide sequence: TGCGCCAGCAGCTTGGAAGGTACCCGGGGGAATGAGCAGTTCTTC. It yields the protein CASSLEGTRGNEQFF.

The genes are TRBV19 and TRBJ1-4, with D maybe TRBD1 (6 bases). Germline CDR1 LNHDA, CDR2 SQIVND (reference sequence). This CDR3 is built from 14 residues. Trimming pared 5 bases from V and 4 bases from J, leaving 11 bases between. CDR3 bases: TGTGCCAGTAGTGAACAGGGTAATAATGAAAAACTGTTTTTT. The encoded protein is CASSEQGNNEKLFF.

In DNA form, the CDR3 reads TGTGCCAGCACCCCCTACGGGACGCCCAAATCACCGAACACCGGGGAGCTGTTTTTT. Protein: CASTPYGTPKSPNTGELFF. The chain couples TRBV28 to TRBJ2-2; either TRBD1 or TRBD2 may supply D (5 bases each). Trimming took off 7 bases at V and 0 bases at J, with 24 bases between the two ends. The CDR3 extends over 19 amino acids. From germline, CDR1 is MDHEN and CDR2 SYDVKM.

The chain carries TRBV6-2 or TRBV6-3 and TRBJ1-5; no firm D call. Germline assignment: CDR1 MNHEY and CDR2 SVGEGT. Trimming removed 2 bases from V and 3 bases from J, with 14 bases in between. The CDR3 is made up of 16 amino acids. The CDR3 region is CASSYTYLEINQPQHF. The DNA of the CDR3 is TGTGCCAGCAGTTACACTTACTTGGAGATCAATCAGCCCCAGCATTTT.

This clone qualifies as medium-sized (0.01 to 0.1%). This chain links TRBV29-1 with TRBJ1-2, with D hard to call. CDR1 and CDR2 (germline): SQVTM, ANQGSEA. This CDR3 is built from 12 residues. Trimming shortened V by 7 bases and J by 6 bases, and 15 bases separated the two germline ends. The CDR3 nucleotides read TGCAGCGCCGGCGGGCAATCTGATGGCTACACCTTC. Translating gives CSAGGQSDGYTF.

The chain uses TRBV7-8 and TRBJ1-2, with 7 nucleotides matching TRBD1. Germline V CDR1 and CDR2: SGHVS, FQNEAQ. After removal of 4 bases from V and 8 bases from J, the junction contained 10 bases not matched to a gene. The CDR3 contains 14 residues. CDR3: CASSSGQRTGGYTF. For the CDR3, the DNA is TGTGCCAGCAGCTCGGGACAGCGAACGGGGGGCTACACCTTC.

This clone appeared a single time. The V call is TRBV10-1, the J call TRBJ2-7, with TRBD1 matching over 7 bases. The CDR3 runs to 14 residues. Germline V gene lookup returns CDR1 WNHNN and CDR2 SYGVQD (reference sequence). The ends lost 9 bases at V and 0 bases at J; junction bases unmatched: 8. DNA of the CDR3: TGCGCCAGTCAGGAGACAGGGTTCTCCTACGAGCAGTACTTC. Its protein product is CASQETGFSYEQYF.

V gene TRBV28 combines with J gene TRBJ2-7; D may be TRBD2 (6 bases). CDR1 is MDHEN and CDR2 is SYDVKM in the germline V gene. This CDR3 has 15 amino acids. V was shortened by 5 bases and J by 0 bases, with 14 bases between the two germline ends. DNA for the CDR3: TGTGCCAGCAGTACCCGGGGGTCAATCTCCTACGAGCAGTACTTC. Amino acid sequence: CASSTRGSISYEQYF. The full variable domain, its missing parts supplied by reference TRBV28 and TRBJ2-7, is DVKVTQSSRYLVKRTGEKVFLECVQDMDHENMFWYRQDPGLGLRLIYFSYDVKMKEKGDIPEGYSVSREKKERFSLILESASTNQTSMYLCASSTRGSISYEQYFGPGTRLTVT.

This clone has only a few counts. The chain links TRBV5-6 to TRBJ2-5; 13 positions agree with TRBD2. Trimming removed 4 bases from V and 2 bases from J; junction bases left unmatched: 8. The germline gives CDR1 SGHDT, CDR2 YYEEEE. The CDR3 extends over 17 amino acids. The CDR3 loop reads CASSSTSGGALQETQYF. The CDR3 nucleotides read TGTGCCAGCAGCAGTACTAGCGGGGGGGCCCTTCAAGAGACCCAGTACTTC.

The rearrangement uses TRBV5-3 and TRBJ1-2, with D perhaps TRBD1 (6 bases). TRBV5-3 is an open reading frame whose function is uncertain. Trimming pared 4 bases from V and 4 bases from J, leaving 14 bases between. This CDR3 comprises 14 residues. The CDR3 loop is CARSTTGKIYGYTF. In DNA, the CDR3 is TGTGCCAGAAGCACCACAGGGAAAATCTATGGCTACACCTTC.